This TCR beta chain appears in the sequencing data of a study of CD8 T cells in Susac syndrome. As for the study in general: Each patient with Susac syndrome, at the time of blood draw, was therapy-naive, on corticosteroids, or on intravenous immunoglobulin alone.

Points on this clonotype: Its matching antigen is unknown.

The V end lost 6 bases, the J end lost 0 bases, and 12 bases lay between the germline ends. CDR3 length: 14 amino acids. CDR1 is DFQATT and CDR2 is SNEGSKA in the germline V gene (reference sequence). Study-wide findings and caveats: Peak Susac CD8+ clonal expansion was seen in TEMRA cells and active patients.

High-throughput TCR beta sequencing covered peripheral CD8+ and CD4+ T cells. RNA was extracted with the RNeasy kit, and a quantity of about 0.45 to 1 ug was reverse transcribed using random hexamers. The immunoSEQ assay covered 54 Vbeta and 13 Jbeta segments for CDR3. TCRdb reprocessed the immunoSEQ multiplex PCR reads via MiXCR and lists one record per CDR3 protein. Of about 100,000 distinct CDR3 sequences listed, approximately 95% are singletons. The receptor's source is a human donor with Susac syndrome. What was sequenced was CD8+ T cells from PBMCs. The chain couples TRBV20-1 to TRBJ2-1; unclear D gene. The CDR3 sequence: CSAPPWSSYNEQFF. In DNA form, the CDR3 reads TGCAGTGCGCCCCCCTGGAGCTCCTACAATGAGCAGTTCTTC.